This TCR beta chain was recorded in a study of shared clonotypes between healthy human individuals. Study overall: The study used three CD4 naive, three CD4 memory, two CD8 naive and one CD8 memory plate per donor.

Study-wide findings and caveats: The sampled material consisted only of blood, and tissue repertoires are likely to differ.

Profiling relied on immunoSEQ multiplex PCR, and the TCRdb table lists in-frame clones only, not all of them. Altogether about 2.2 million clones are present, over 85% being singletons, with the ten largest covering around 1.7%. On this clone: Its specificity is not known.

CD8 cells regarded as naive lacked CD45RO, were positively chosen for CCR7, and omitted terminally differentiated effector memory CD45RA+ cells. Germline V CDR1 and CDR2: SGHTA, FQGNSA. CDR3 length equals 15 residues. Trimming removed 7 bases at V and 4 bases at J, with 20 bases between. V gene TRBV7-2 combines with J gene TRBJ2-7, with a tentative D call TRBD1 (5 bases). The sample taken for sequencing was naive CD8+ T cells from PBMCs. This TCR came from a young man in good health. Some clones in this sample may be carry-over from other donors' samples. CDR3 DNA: TGTGCCAGCACCCCAAGGGGTCAGAAATTGTACGAGCAGTACTTC. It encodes CASTPRGQKLYEQYF.